Given below is one TCR beta chain in context. The record originates from a study of Ad26.COV2.S vaccination and SARS-CoV-2 variants. On the study more broadly: Ad26.COV2.S arm of COV1001 included the donor.

Germline CDR1 reads SGHNT; CDR2 reads YENEEA. CDR3 size: 13 residues. The V segment lost 5 bases and the J segment 6 bases; nucleotides outside the gene matches: 5. Some clones are missing from TCRdb's copy, which holds only in-frame ones; the method was immunoSEQ multiplex PCR. The sample contains around 450,000 clones, 88% of which appear only once. Stated treatment: around 19 received Ad26.COV2.S at low or high dose, single or two shots; roughly five received placebo; per-sample allocation not given. Following the first vaccine or placebo injection, samples were taken on day 63. This TCR derives from a person between 18 and 60 years old who received the Ad26.COV2.S COVID-19 vaccine or a placebo. Material: peripheral blood, obtained in a trial of Ad26.COV2.S vaccine versus placebo. The chain combines TRBV11-3 with TRBJ2-3, with TRBD1 matching 7 bases. The CDR3 sequence: CASSALRGDTQYF. In DNA, the CDR3 is TGTGCCAGCAGCGCCCTCAGGGGGGATACGCAGTATTTT. Drawing the rest from reference TRBV11-3 and TRBJ2-3, the complete variable domain is EAGVVQSPRYKIIEKKQPVAFWCNPISGHNTLYWYLQNLGQGPELLIRYENEEAVDDSQLPKDRFSAERLKGVDSTLKIQPAELGDSAVYLCASSALRGDTQYFGPGTRLTVL.